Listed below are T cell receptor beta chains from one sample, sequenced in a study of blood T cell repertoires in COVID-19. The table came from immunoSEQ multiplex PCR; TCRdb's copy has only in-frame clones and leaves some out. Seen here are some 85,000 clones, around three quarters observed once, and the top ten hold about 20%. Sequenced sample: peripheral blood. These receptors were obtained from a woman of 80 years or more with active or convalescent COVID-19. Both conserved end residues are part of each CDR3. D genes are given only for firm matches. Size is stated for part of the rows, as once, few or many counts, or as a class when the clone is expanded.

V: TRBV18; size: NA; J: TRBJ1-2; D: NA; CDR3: CASSPDTVFGSYTF; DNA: TGTGCCAGCTCACCAGACACGGTTTTTGGTAGCTACACCTTC
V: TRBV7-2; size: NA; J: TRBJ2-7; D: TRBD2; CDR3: CASSLASGATYYEQYF; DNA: TGTGCCAGCAGCTTAGCCAGCGGGGCAACCTACTACGAGCAGTACTTC
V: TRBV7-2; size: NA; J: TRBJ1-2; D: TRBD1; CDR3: CASVPGGVEGYTF; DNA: TGTGCCAGCGTCCCAGGGGGCGTTGAAGGCTACACCTTC
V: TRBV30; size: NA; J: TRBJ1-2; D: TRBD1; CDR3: CALRRTGYGYTF; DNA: TGTGCACTTAGGAGGACAGGCTATGGCTACACCTTC
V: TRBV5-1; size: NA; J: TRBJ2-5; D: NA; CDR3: CASSVTPGTQETQYF; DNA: TGCGCCAGCAGCGTAACACCGGGAACCCAAGAGACCCAGTACTTC
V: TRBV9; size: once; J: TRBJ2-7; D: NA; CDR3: CASSSGSSYEQYF; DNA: TGTGCCAGCAGCTCAGGGTCCTCCTACGAGCAGTACTTC
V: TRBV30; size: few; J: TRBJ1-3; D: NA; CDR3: CAWSVLRAGNTIYF; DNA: TGTGCCTGGAGTGTACTCAGGGCTGGAAACACCATATATTTT
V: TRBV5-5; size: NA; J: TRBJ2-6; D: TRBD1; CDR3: CASSWGPGQVSGANVLTF; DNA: TGTGCCAGCAGCTGGGGGCCGGGACAGGTCTCTGGGGCCAACGTCCTGACTTTC
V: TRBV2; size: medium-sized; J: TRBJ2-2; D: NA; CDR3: CASSPQGNPNTGELFF; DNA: TGTGCCAGCAGTCCACAGGGTAACCCGAACACCGGGGAGCTGTTTTTT
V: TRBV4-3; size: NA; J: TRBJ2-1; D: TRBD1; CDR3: CASSPWAGQGTNEQFF; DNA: TGCGCCAGCAGCCCCTGGGCGGGACAGGGCACGAATGAGCAGTTCTTC
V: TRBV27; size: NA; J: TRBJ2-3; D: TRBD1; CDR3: CASSTWTGVADTQYF; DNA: TGTGCCAGCAGTACCTGGACAGGGGTGGCAGATACGCAGTATTTT
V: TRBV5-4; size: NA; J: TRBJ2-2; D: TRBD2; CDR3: CASSFGGTKNTGELFF; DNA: TGTGCCAGCAGTTTTGGAGGGACTAAGAACACCGGGGAGCTGTTTTTT
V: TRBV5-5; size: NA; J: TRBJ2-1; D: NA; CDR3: CASTLRGSYNEQFF; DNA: TGTGCCAGCACCCTGAGGGGGTCCTACAATGAGCAGTTCTTC
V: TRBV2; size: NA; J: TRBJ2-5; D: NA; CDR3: CASHRSVAGGRTQYF; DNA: TGTGCCAGCCATAGGTCCGTAGCTGGTGGTCGGACCCAGTACTTC
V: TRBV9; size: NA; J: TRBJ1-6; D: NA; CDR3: CASSPTVAGNSPLHF; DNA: TGTGCCAGCAGCCCAACCGTAGCGGGGAATTCACCCCTCCACTTT
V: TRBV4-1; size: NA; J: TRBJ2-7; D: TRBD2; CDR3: CASSQDEIGLVSYEQYF; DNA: TGCGCCAGCAGCCAAGATGAAATCGGACTAGTCTCCTACGAGCAGTACTTC
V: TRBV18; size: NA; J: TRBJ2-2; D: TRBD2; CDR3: CASSPPGGIANTGELFF; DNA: TGTGCCAGCTCACCACCGGGGGGGATCGCGAACACCGGGGAGCTGTTTTTT
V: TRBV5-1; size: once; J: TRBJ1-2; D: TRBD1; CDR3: CASRGQDLNNYGYTF; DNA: TGCGCCAGCAGGGGACAGGATTTGAATAACTATGGCTACACCTTC
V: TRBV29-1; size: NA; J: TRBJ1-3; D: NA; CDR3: CSVAQKNTIYF; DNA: TGCAGCGTTGCCCAGAAAAACACCATATATTTT
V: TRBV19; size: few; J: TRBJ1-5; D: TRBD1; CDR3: CASSIRDSGQPQHF; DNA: TGTGCCAGTAGTATCCGGGACAGTGGGCAGCCCCAGCATTTT
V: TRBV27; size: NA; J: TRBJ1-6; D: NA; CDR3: CASSYRDINSPLHF; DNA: TGTGCCAGCAGTTATCGGGACATAAATTCACCCCTCCACTTT
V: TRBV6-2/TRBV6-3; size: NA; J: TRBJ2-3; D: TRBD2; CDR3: CASSRLAGDTDTQYF; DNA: TGTGCCAGCAGCCGACTAGCGGGCGACACAGATACGCAGTATTTT
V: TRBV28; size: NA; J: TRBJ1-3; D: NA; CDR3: CASSPPTRSYGNTIYF; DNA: TGTGCCAGCAGTCCCCCGACTAGAAGTTATGGAAACACCATATATTTT
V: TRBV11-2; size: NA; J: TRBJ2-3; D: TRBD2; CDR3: CASSSTSGGTGSVTQYF; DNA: TGTGCCAGCAGCTCAACTAGCGGGGGGACGGGGTCGGTTACGCAGTATTTT
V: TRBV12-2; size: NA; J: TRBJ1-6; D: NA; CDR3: CASRLVSVAPYNSPLHF; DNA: TGTGCAAGTCGCTTAGTATCAGTAGCCCCTTATAATTCACCCCTCCACTTT
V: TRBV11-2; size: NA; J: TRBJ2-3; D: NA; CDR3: CASSLNGGETDTQYF; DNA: TGTGCCAGCAGCTTAAACGGGGGTGAAACAGATACGCAGTATTTT
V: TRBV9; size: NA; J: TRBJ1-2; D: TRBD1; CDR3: CASSVGGTGSYGYTF; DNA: TGTGCCAGCAGCGTAGGAGGGACAGGGAGCTATGGCTACACCTTC
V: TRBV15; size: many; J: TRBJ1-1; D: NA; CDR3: CATSRNRYEAFF; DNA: TGTGCCACCAGCAGAAACAGGTACGAAGCTTTCTTT
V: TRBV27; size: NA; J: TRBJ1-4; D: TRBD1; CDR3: CASSGDRASTNEKLFF; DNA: TGTGCCAGCAGTGGTGACAGGGCCTCAACTAATGAAAAACTGTTTTTT
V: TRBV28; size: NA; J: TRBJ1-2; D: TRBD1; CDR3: CASSPDRGLGYTF; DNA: TGTGCCAGCAGTCCGGACAGGGGGCTTGGCTACACCTTC
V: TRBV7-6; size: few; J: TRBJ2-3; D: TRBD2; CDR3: CASSPRTSPDTQYF; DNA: TGTGCCAGCAGCCCTCGGACTAGCCCAGATACGCAGTATTTT
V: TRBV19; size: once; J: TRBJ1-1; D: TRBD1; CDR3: CASSDRVNTEAFF; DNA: TGTGCCAGTTCTGACAGGGTGAACACTGAAGCTTTCTTT
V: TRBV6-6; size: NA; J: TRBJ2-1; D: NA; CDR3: CASRPVGSDEQFF; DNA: TGTGCCAGCAGGCCTGTGGGGAGCGATGAGCAGTTCTTC
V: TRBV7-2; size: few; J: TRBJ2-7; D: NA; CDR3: CASSLGVTGPSYEQYF; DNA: TGTGCCAGCAGCTTAGGTGTTACAGGCCCCTCCTACGAGCAGTACTTC
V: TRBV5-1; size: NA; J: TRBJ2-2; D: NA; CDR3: CASSLLGSLNTGELFF; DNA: TGCGCCAGCAGCTTATTGGGCAGCCTTAACACCGGGGAGCTGTTTTTT
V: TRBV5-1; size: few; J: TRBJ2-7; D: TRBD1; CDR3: CASSFMAGGEQYF; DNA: TGCGCCAGCAGCTTTATGGCAGGGGGCGAGCAGTACTTC
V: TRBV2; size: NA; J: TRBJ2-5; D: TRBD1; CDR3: CASSDLRDRRQYF; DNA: TGTGCCAGCAGTGATTTAAGGGACAGGCGCCAGTACTTC
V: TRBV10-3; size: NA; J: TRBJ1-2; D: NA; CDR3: CAISDAANYGYTF; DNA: TGTGCCATCAGTGACGCAGCGAACTATGGCTACACCTTC
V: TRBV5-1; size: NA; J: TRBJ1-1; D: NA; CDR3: CASSLIAQNTEAFF; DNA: TGCGCCAGCAGCTTAATCGCGCAGAACACTGAAGCTTTCTTT
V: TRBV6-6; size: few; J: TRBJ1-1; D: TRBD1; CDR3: CASSLDRVSRTGTEAFF; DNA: TGTGCCAGCAGTCTAGACAGGGTTTCCCGTACGGGCACTGAAGCTTTCTTT
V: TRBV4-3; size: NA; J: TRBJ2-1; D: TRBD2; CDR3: CASSRVKAGGRFVSEQFF; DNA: TGCGCCAGCAGCCGCGTTAAGGCGGGGGGGCGGTTTGTTAGTGAGCAGTTCTTC
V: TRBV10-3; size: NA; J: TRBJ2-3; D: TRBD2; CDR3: CAIREAGASTDTQYF; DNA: TGTGCCATCAGAGAAGCGGGAGCTAGCACAGATACGCAGTATTTT
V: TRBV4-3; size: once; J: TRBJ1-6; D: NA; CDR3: CASSQGLSYNSPLHF; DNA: TGCGCCAGCAGCCAGGGACTGAGTTATAATTCACCCCTCCACTTT
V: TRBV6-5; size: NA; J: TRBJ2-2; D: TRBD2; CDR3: CASRFSGGYTGELFF; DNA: TGTGCCAGCAGGTTTAGCGGGGGGTACACCGGGGAGCTGTTTTTT
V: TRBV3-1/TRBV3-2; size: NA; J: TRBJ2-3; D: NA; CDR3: CASSLQGGSGNTQYF; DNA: TGTGCCAGCAGCCTACAAGGGGGTAGTGGGAATACGCAGTATTTT
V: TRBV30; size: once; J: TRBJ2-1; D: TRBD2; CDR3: CAWEAGGRTEQFF; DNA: TGTGCCTGGGAGGCGGGGGGGCGCACTGAGCAGTTCTTC
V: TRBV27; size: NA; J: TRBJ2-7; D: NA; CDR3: CASSSYIRTATYEQYF; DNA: TGTGCCAGCAGTTCGTATATCCGGACAGCAACCTACGAGCAGTACTTC
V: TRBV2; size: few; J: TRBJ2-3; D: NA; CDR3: CASRETDTQYF; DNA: TGTGCCAGCAGGGAGACAGATACGCAGTATTTT
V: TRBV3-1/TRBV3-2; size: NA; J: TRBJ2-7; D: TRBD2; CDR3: CASSLAGTSGEQYF; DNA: TGTGCCAGCAGCCTAGCCGGGACTAGCGGCGAGCAGTACTTC